This TCR beta chain was sequenced for a study of lung T cells in sarcoidosis with Löfgren's syndrome. About this clonotype itself: A read error is possible here, since a much larger clone lies one base away.

There are 19 residues in the CDR3. CDR1 is LNHDA, CDR2 SQIVND, per germline (reference sequence). TCRdb called the reads again in MiXCR, with one record for every CDR3 protein. The sample includes approximately 20,000 distinct CDR3 sequences, over 20% of them seen just once. The TCR comes from a human donor with sarcoidosis (Löfgren's syndrome or another form), or a control subject (not recorded which). This chain joins TRBV19 and TRBJ2-7; 8 bases match TRBD2. The source material was CD4+ T cells from bronchoalveolar lavage. The CDR3 DNA reads as TGTGCCGGTAGTATAGAGGAGGGGAGGGTACTAGCGGAAACCTACGAGCAGTACTTC. Its protein product is CAGSIEEGRVLAETYEQYF.